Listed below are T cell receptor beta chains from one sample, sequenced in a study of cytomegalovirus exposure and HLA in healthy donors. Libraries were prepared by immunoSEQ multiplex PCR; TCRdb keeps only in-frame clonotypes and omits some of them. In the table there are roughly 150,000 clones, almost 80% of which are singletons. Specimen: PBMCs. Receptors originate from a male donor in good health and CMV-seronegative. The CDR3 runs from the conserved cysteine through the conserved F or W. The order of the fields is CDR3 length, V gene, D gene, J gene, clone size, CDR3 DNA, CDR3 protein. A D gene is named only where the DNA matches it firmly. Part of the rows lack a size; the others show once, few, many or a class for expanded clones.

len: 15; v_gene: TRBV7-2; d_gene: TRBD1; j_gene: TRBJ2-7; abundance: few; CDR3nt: TGTGCCAGCAGCTTAGGACAGGGGAAGAACTACGAGCAGTACTTC; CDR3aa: CASSLGQGKNYEQYF
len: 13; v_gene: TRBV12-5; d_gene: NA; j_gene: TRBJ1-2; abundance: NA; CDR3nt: TGTGCTAGTGGTTTGGTCAGCTCGGGAGGCTACACCTTC; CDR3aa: CASGLVSSGGYTF
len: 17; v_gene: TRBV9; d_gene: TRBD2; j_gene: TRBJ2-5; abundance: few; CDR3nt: TGTGCCAGCAGCGTAGATAGTAGCGGGAGCGCTCAAGAGACCCAGTACTTC; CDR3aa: CASSVDSSGSAQETQYF
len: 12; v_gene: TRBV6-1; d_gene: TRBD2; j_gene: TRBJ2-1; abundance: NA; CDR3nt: TGTGCCACCATAGCGGGGTACAATGAGCAGTTCTTC; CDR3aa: CATIAGYNEQFF
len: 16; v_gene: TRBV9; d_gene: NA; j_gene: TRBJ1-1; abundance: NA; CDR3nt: TGTGCCAGCAGCGATAACAGGGAACCCATGAACACTGAAGCTTTCTTT; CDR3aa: CASSDNREPMNTEAFF
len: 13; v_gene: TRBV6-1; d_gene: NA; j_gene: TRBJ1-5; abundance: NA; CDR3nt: TGTGCCAGCAGTAACAGGGAGAATCAGCCCCAGCATTTT; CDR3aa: CASSNRENQPQHF
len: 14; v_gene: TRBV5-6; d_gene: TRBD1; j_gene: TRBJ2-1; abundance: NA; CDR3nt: TGTGCCAGCAGCTTGGGGGACAGCCCCAATGAGCAGTTCTTC; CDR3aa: CASSLGDSPNEQFF
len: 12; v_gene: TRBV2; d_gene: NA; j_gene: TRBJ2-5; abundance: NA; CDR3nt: TGTGCCAGCAGTGTTACAGGAGAGACCCAGTACTTC; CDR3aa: CASSVTGETQYF
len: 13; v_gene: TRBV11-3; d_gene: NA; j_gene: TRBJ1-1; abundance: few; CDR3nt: TGTGCCAGCAAAGCCTCCGGGTTCACTGAAGCTTTCTTT; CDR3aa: CASKASGFTEAFF
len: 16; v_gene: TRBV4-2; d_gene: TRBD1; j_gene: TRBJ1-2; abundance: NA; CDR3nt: TGTGCCAGCAGCCAAGGGACAGGGTCTGGGGACTATGGCTACACCTTC; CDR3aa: CASSQGTGSGDYGYTF
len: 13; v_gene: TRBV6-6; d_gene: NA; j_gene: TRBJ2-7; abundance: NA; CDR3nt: TGTGCCAGCCGGCGGGACGGTTCCTACGAGCAGTACTTC; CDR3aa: CASRRDGSYEQYF
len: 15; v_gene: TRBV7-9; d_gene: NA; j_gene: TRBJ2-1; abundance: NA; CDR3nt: TGTGCCAGCAGCCCTCTTGAACACTCCTACAATGAGCAGTTCTTC; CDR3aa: CASSPLEHSYNEQFF
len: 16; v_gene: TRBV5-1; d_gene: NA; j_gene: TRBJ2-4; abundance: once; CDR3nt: TGCGCCAGCAGCTTGGGGAACCAGGTGGGCAAAAACAGTCAGTACTTC; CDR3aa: CASSLGNQVGKNSQYF